The count of the clone carrying this T cell receptor (beta chain) is one. As yet, its antigen is unknown. This entry comes from a study of T cell responses to AZD1222 COVID-19 vaccine. The study's findings and limits: Among vaccine-associated CD4 TCRs, coverage spanned spike, with dominance at 160-218 and 743-854. The study sampled repertoires only after the peak T cell response. Regions left unmutated in variants are reportedly the target of nearly half of spike-specific TCRs. Spike-specific TCR breadth and depth went up after people got two AZD1222 doses.

This table comes from immunoSEQ multiplex PCR, and its TCRdb copy is limited to in-frame clones, with some not included. Among roughly 120,000 clones, around 92% were seen once, and the ten largest hold about 7.7%. The CDR3 runs to 12 residues. V lost 4 bases and J lost 7, with 10 bases in between. The germline V gene has CDR1 MDHEN and CDR2 SYDVKM. The V call is TRBV28, the J call TRBJ1-1; D is perhaps TRBD1 (5 bases). The clonotype originates from an adult who received the AZD1222 COVID-19 vaccine. Source: peripheral blood, taken 28 days after the second AZD1222 dose. The CDR3 is CASSSPDSEAFF. CDR3 nucleotides: TGTGCCAGCAGTTCACCTGACAGTGAAGCTTTCTTT. The whole variable domain, remainder taken from reference TRBV28 and TRBJ1-1, is DVKVTQSSRYLVKRTGEKVFLECVQDMDHENMFWYRQDPGLGLRLIYFSYDVKMKEKGDIPEGYSVSREKKERFSLILESASTNQTSMYLCASSSPDSEAFFGQGTRLTVV.